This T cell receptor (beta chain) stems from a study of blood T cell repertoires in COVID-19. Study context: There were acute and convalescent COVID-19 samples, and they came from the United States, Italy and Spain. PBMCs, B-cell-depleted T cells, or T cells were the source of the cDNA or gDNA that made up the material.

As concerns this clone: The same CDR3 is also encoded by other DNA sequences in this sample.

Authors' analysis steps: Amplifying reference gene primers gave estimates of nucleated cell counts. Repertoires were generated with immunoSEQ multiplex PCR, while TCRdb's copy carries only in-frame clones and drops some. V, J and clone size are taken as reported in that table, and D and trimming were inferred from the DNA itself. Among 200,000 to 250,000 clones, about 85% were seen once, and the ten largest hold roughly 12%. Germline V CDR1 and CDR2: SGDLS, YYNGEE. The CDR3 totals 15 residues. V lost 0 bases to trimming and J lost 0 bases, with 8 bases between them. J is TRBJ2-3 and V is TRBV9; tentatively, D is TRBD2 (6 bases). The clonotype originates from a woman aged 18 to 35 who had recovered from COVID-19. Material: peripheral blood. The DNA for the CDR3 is TGTGCCAGCAGCGTAGGGACTACTAGCACAGATACGCAGTATTTT. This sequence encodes CASSVGTTSTDTQYF.